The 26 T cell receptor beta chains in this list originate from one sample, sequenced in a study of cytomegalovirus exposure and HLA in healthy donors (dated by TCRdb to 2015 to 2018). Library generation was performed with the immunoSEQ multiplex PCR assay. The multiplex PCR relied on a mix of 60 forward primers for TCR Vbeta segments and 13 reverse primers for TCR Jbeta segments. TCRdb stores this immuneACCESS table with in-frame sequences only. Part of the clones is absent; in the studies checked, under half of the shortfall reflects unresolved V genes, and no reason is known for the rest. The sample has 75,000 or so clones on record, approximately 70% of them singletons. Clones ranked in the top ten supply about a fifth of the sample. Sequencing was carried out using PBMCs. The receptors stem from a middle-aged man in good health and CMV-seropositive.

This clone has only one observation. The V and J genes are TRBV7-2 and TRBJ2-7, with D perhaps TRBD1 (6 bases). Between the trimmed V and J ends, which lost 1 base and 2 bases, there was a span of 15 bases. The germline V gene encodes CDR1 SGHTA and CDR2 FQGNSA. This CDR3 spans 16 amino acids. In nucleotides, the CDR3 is TGTGCCAGCAGCTTAGGGCAGGGGCGGATTGCCTACGAGCAGTACTTC. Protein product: CASSLGQGRIAYEQYF.

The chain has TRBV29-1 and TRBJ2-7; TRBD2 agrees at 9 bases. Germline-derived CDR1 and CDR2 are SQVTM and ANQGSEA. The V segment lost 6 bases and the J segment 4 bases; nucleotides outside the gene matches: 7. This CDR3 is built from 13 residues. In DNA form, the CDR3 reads TGCAGCGTACGGACTAGCGCAGGTTACGAGCAGTACTTC. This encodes CSVRTSAGYEQYF.

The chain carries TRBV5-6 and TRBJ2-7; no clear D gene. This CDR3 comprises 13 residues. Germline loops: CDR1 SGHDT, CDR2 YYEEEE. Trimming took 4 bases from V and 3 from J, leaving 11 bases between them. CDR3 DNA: TGTGCCAGCAGCCTTACGACTGGCTACGAGCAGTACTTC. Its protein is CASSLTTGYEQYF.

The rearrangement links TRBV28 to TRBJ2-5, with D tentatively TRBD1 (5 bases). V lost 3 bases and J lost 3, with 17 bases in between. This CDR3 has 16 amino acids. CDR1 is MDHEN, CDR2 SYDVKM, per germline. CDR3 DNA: TGTGCCAGCAGTTTGGTTTTAGGGCAGACAGAAGAGACCCAGTACTTC. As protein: CASSLVLGQTEETQYF. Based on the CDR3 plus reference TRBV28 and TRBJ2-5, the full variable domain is DVKVTQSSRYLVKRTGEKVFLECVQDMDHENMFWYRQDPGLGLRLIYFSYDVKMKEKGDIPEGYSVSREKKERFSLILESASTNQTSMYLCASSLVLGQTEETQYFGPGTRLLVL.

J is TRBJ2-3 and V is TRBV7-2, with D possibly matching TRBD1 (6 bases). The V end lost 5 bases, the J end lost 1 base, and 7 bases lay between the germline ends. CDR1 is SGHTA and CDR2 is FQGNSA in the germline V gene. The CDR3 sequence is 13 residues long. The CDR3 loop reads CASSKGGTDTQYF. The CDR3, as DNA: TGTGCCAGCAGCAAGGGGGGCACAGATACGCAGTATTTT.

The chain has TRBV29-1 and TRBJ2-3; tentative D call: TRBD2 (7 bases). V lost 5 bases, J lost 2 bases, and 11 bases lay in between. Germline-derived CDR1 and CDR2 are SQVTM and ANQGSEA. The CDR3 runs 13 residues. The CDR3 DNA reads TGCAGCGTTAAGGGGGGGGCCACAGATACGCAGTATTTT. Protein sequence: CSVKGGATDTQYF.

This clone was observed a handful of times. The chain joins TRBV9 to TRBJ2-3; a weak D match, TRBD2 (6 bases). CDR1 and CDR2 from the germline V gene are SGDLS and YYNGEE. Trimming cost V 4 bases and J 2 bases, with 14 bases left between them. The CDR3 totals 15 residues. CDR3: CASSPRTTPTDTQYF. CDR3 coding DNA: TGTGCCAGCAGCCCCCGGACTACCCCCACAGATACGCAGTATTTT.

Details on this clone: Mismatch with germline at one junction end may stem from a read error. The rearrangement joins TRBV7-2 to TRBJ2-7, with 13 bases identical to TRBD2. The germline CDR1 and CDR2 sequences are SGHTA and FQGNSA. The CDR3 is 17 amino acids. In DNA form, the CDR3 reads TGTGCCAGCAGCCCTAGACTAGCGGGGGGCCGCTCCGACGAGCAGTACTTC. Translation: CASSPRLAGGRSDEQYF.

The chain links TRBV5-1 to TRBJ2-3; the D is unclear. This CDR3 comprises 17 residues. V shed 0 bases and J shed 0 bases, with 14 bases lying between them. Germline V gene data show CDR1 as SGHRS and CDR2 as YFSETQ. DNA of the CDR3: TGCGCCAGCAGCTTGGGCTGGGCCTCTTCTAGCACAGATACGCAGTATTTT. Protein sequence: CASSLGWASSSTDTQYF.

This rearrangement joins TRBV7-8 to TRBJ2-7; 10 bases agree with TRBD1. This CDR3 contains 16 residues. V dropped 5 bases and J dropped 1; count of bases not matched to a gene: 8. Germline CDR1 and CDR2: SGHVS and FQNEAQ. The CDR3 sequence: CASSPWGDRGSYEQYF. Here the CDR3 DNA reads TGTGCCAGCAGCCCCTGGGGGGACAGGGGTTCCTACGAGCAGTACTTC.

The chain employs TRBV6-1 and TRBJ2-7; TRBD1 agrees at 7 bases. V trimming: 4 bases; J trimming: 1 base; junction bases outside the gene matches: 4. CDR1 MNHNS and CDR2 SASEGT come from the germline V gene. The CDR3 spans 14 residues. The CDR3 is CASSGQGASYEQYF. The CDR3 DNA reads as TGTGCCAGCAGTGGACAGGGCGCGTCCTACGAGCAGTACTTC.

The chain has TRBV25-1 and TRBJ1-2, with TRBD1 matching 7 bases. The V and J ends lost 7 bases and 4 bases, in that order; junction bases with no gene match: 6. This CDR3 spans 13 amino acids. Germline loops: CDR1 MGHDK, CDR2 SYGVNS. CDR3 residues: CASTGTDIYGYTF. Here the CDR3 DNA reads TGTGCCAGCACCGGGACAGATATCTATGGCTACACCTTC.

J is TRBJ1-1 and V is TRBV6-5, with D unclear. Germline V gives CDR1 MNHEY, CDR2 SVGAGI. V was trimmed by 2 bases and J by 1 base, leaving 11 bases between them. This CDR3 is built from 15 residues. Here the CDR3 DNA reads TGTGCCAGCAGTTACCGGGGTGTAAAGAACACTGAAGCTTTCTTT. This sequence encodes CASSYRGVKNTEAFF.

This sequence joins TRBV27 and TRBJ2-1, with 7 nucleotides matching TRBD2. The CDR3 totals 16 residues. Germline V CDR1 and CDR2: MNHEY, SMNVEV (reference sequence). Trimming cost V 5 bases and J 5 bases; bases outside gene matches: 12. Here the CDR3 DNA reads TGTGCCAGCAGTCCGGAGCTAGCGGCGAGGGACAATGAGCAGTTCTTC. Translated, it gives CASSPELAARDNEQFF.

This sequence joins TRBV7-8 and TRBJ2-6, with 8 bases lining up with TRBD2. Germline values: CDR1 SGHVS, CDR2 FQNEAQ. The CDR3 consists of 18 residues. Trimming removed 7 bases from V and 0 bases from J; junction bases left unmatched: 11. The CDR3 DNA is TGTGCCAGCATCTACCCCCAGCGGGAGAGCTCTGGGGCCAACGTCCTGACTTTC. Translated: CASIYPQRESSGANVLTF.

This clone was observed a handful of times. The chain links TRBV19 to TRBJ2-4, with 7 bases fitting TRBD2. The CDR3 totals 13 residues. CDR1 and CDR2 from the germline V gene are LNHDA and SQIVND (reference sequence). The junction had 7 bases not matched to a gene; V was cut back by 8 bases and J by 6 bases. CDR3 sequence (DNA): TGTGCCAGTCGTCTGTCTAGCGGAAACATTCAGTACTTC. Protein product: CASRLSSGNIQYF.

DNA of the CDR3: TGCGCCAGCAGCATTAGGGGGTCGGACACCGGGGAGCTGTTTTTT. Encoded protein: CASSIRGSDTGELFF. The rearrangement links TRBV5-1 to TRBJ2-2; D may be TRBD1 (6 bases). V was clipped by 4 bases and J by 3 bases, with 13 bases between them. Germline V gene sequence: CDR1 SGHRS, CDR2 YFSETQ. The CDR3 sequence is 15 residues long. The whole variable domain, remainder taken from reference TRBV5-1 and TRBJ2-2, is KAGVTQTPRYLIKTRGQQVTLSCSPISGHRSVSWYQQTPGQGLQFLFEYFSETQRNKGNFPGRFSGRQFSNSRSEMNVSTLELGDSALYLCASSIRGSDTGELFFGEGSRLTVL.

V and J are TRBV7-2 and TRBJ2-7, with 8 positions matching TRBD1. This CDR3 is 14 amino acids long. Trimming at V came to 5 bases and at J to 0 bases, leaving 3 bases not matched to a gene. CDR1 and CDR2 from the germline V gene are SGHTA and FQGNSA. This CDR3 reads CASSIGQGSYEQYF. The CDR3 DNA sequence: TGTGCCAGCAGCATTGGACAGGGCTCCTACGAGCAGTACTTC.

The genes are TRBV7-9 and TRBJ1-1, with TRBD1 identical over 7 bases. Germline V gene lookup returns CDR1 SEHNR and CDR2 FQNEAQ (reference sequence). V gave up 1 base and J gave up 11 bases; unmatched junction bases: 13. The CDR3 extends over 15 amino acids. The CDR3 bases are TGTGCCAGCAGCTTAGTCGGGACAGATCAGACCCGGGCTTTCTTT. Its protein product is CASSLVGTDQTRAFF.

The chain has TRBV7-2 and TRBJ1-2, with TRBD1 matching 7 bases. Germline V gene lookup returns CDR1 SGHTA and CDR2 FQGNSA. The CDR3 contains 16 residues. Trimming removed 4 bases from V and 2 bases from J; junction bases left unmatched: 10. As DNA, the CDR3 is TGTGCCAGCAGCTCGACCAGACAGGGATTAAACTATGGCTACACCTTC. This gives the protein CASSSTRQGLNYGYTF.

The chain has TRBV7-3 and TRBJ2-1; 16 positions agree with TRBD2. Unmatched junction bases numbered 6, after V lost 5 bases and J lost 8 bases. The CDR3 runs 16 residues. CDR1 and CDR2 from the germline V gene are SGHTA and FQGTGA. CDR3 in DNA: TGTGCCAGCAGCCCTGGGACTAGCGGGGGGGCACATGAGCAGTTCTTC. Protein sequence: CASSPGTSGGAHEQFF.

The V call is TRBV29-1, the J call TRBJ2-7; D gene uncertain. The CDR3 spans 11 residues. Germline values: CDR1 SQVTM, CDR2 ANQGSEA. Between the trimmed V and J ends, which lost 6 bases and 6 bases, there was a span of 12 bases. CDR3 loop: CSVVLSGEQYF. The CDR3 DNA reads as TGCAGCGTCGTCCTTTCGGGCGAGCAGTACTTC.

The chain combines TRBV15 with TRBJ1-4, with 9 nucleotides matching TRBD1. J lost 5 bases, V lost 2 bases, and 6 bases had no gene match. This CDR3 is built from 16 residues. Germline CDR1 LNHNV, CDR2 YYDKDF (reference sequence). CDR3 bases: TGTGCCACCAGCAGAATGTCCGGGACAGGGAATGAAAAACTGTTTTTT. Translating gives CATSRMSGTGNEKLFF.

CDR3 in amino acids: CASSINRQGRETQYF. Written as DNA, the CDR3 is TGTGCCAGCAGCATCAACCGACAGGGGCGGGAGACCCAGTACTTC. This chain links TRBV5-6 with TRBJ2-5; 8 nucleotides align to TRBD1. Germline V lookup: CDR1 SGHDT, CDR2 YYEEEE. This CDR3 is built from 15 residues. With V trimmed by 4 bases and J by 5 bases, 10 bases remained unmatched. The complete variable domain, with remaining parts taken from reference TRBV5-6 and TRBJ2-5, reads DAGVTQSPTHLIKTRGQQVTLRCSPKSGHDTVSWYQQALGQGPQFIFQYYEEEERQRGNFPDRFSGHQFPNYSSELNVNALLLGDSALYLCASSINRQGRETQYFGPGTRLLVL.

CDR3 protein: CASGAQTTSTDTQYF. Here the CDR3 DNA reads TGTGCCAGCGGCGCACAGACTACTAGCACAGATACGCAGTATTTT. The chain combines TRBV7-6 with TRBJ2-3, with D possibly TRBD2 on 5 matching bases. V was trimmed by 8 bases and J by 0 bases, leaving 15 bases between them. CDR3 size: 15 residues. Germline V gives CDR1 SGHVS, CDR2 FNYEAQ.

CDR3 DNA: TGTGCCAGTACTAGGACTAGCCATAACACCGGGGAGCTGTTTTTT. As protein: CASTRTSHNTGELFF. The chain couples TRBV28 to TRBJ2-2, with 8 positions matching TRBD2. V dropped 9 bases and J dropped 2; count of bases not matched to a gene: 8. Germline CDR1 MDHEN, CDR2 SYDVKM. The CDR3 sequence is 15 residues long. Filled out from reference TRBV28 and TRBJ2-2, the complete variable domain reads DVKVTQSSRYLVKRTGEKVFLECVQDMDHENMFWYRQDPGLGLRLIYFSYDVKMKEKGDIPEGYSVSREKKERFSLILESASTNQTSMYLCASTRTSHNTGELFFGEGSRLTVL.